The entry that follows covers one T cell receptor beta chain sequence. This sample stems from a study of blood T cell repertoires in COVID-19. Study information: The analysed material was cDNA or gDNA that came from T cells, B-cell-depleted T cells, or PBMCs.

How the authors handled the data: Amplification from reference gene primers served as the basis for estimated nucleated cell counts. Here immunoSEQ multiplex PCR was the method, and the copy in TCRdb shows in-frame clones only, minus some. V, J and clone size are taken as reported in that table, and D and trimming were inferred from the DNA itself. Among 360,000 or so clones listed, 90% were seen once. Germline CDR1 reads DFQATT; CDR2 reads SNEGSKA (reference sequence). J gave up 3 bases and V 3 bases, and 9 bases lay outside the gene matches. This CDR3 region has 16 residues. The V and J genes are TRBV20-1 and TRBJ2-4; 9 bases fit TRBD1. The sequencing sample was made of peripheral blood. This TCR derives from a man in his late teens or twenties with active or convalescent COVID-19. CDR3 residues: CSASLSDRGVKNIQYF. The CDR3, as DNA: TGCAGTGCTAGTTTATCCGACAGGGGGGTCAAAAACATTCAGTACTTC.